This T cell receptor beta chain was identified during a study of blood T cells in healthy people across ages. This clonotype was seen once. For the second PCR, which ran for roughly 6 to 12 cycles, a sample-barcoded 5' primer and a J-beta primer mix were used. TCRdb redid the calling of the 5' RACE reads with MiXCR, one entry per CDR3 protein. In the table there are around 790,000 distinct CDR3 sequences, approximately 48% of which are singletons. The sequencing input was blood. The receptor's source is a man in his sixties in good health.

The CDR3 loop is CSTGTGNYGYTF. The CDR3 DNA sequence: TGCAGTACCGGGACAGGGAACTATGGCTACACCTTC. This chain uses TRBV20-1 with TRBJ1-2; 9 bases agree with TRBD1. CDR1 is DFQATT and CDR2 is SNEGSKA in the germline V gene (reference sequence). V gave up 8 bases and J gave up 2 bases; unmatched junction bases: 3. The CDR3 extends over 12 amino acids.